This TCR beta chain was captured in a study of regulatory T cells in long-lasting Graves disease. Study in general: Persistence in Graves' disease denoted antithyroid drug use beyond 5 years alongside positive TSH receptor antibodies.

J was trimmed by 6 bases and V by 10 bases; bases with no gene match: 15. Germline CDR1 and CDR2: MNHEY and SMNVEV (reference sequence). This CDR3 is 14 amino acids long. Arm-PCR of CDR3 regions and iRepertoire HTBI primers were the basis on which TCR beta libraries were built. TCRdb recomputed calls from the multiplex PCR reads with MiXCR, one row per CDR3 protein. The profile shows around 400,000 distinct CDR3 sequences, approximately 23% of them singletons. The sample holds many counts of this clonotype. The time point: persistent/refractory GD, antithyroid drugs over 5 years with positive TRAb. PBMC RNA served as the TCR library source.

The source of this sequence is a woman in her forties with Graves disease. Material: peripheral blood mononuclear cells (PBMCs), obtained when the disease was refractory, from a patient treated with antithyroid drugs. This rearrangement joins TRBV27 to TRBJ2-7; the match to TRBD1 covers 7 bases. The CDR3 is CAIRATGTSTEQYF. CDR3 DNA sequence: TGTGCCATCAGAGCGACAGGGACCTCAACCGAGCAGTACTTC.